The 28 T cell receptor beta chains given below trace back to one sample, sequenced in a study of T cells in Graves' hyperthyroidism and ophthalmopathy. Regions amplified from RNA transcripts were the TCR beta CDR3 regions. An initial round of RT-PCR targeting the TCR CDR3 relied on the HTBI primer set. TCRdb fed the multiplex PCR reads into MiXCR, producing one record per CDR3 protein. The sample includes a few hundred thousand distinct CDR3 sequences, around a sixth of them seen just once. Sequencing used blood. Source of these receptors: a woman aged 30 to 39 with Graves' hyperthyroidism.

Details on this clonotype: This may be a read error, as it is one base from a much larger clone. The chain has TRBV19 and TRBJ2-3; either TRBD1 or TRBD2 may fit D (5 bases each). The CDR3 loop spans 15 amino acids. V was pared by 5 bases and J by 1 base, with 13 bases between. Germline CDR1 reads LNHDA; CDR2 reads SQIVND (reference sequence). CDR3 residues: CASSVKGRGTDTQYF. The DNA for the CDR3 is TGTGCCAGTAGTGTCAAGGGACGAGGCACAGATACGCAGTATTTT.

The V call is TRBV6-1, the J call TRBJ2-7; the match to TRBD1 covers 10 bases. Germline-derived CDR1 and CDR2 are MNHNS and SASEGT. The junction had 2 bases not matched to a gene; V was cut back by 4 bases and J by 2 bases. The CDR3 spans 14 residues. The CDR3 coding sequence is TGTGCCAGCAGTGGAGACAGGGGGCCCTACGAGCAGTACTTC. Translating it yields CASSGDRGPYEQYF.

This clonotype was seen only a few times. The CDR3 nucleotides read TGTGCCAGCAGACAGACCACTAGCGCCCAAGAGACCCAGTACTTC. It specifies CASRQTTSAQETQYF. V usage is TRBV7-9 and J usage is TRBJ2-5; 7 bases are shared with TRBD2. The CDR3 totals 15 residues. V lost 6 bases, J lost 1 base, and 8 bases stayed unmatched. The germline gives CDR1 SEHNR, CDR2 FQNEAQ (reference sequence).

This clonotype was counted a few times. The CDR3: CSARPASVSRGYASTDTQYF. Written as DNA, the CDR3 is TGCAGTGCTAGACCCGCCTCGGTATCGCGGGGGTACGCTAGCACAGATACGCAGTATTTT. V is TRBV20-1 and J is TRBJ2-3, with 7 bases aligning to TRBD2. This CDR3 has 20 amino acids. Germline V gene sequence: CDR1 DFQATT, CDR2 SNEGSKA (reference sequence). The ends lost 2 bases at V and 0 bases at J; junction bases unmatched: 20.

This clonotype appeared many times. DNA for the CDR3: TGTGCCAGCAGGCCGGACAGGGGGCAGGGATCACCCCTCCACTTT. Its translation is CASRPDRGQGSPLHF. The rearrangement joins TRBV2 to TRBJ1-6, with 11 nucleotides matching TRBD1. The germline CDR1 and CDR2 sequences are SNHLY and FYNNEI. CDR3 length equals 15 residues. The J segment lost 10 bases and the V segment lost 6 bases, leaving 8 bases of the junction unmatched.

This clonotype was counted a few times. This rearrangement joins TRBV19 to TRBJ2-2; D is possibly TRBD1 (5 bases). Trimming stripped 4 bases from V and 7 bases from J, with 10 bases between. CDR1 is LNHDA and CDR2 is SQIVND in the germline V gene (reference sequence). CDR3 length: 13 residues. In DNA form, the CDR3 reads TGTGCCAGTAGTACAGGGTTGGGCGGGGAGCTGTTTTTT. Translating it yields CASSTGLGGELFF. Together with reference TRBV19 and TRBJ2-2, the CDR3 gives the full variable domain: DGGITQSPKYLFRKEGQNVTLSCEQNLNHDAMYWYRQDPGQGLRLIYYSQIVNDFQKGDIAEGYSVSREKKESFPLTVTSAQKNPTAFYLCASSTGLGGELFFGEGSRLTVL.

This clonotype has just a few counts. The J gene is TRBJ1-4, the V gene TRBV28; weak D call: TRBD1 (5 bases). This CDR3 has 14 residues. CDR1 and CDR2 (germline): MDHEN, SYDVKM. V shed 2 bases and J shed 6 bases, with 10 bases lying between them. The CDR3 DNA reads as TGTGCCAGCAGTTTAGTCGGCAGGGATGAAAAACTGTTTTTT. Translating gives CASSLVGRDEKLFF.

The V gene is TRBV12-3 or TRBV12-4, the J gene TRBJ2-2; D gene uncertain. V lost 9 bases and J 1 base, leaving 15 bases between the germline ends. The CDR3 sequence is 15 residues long. The CDR3: CASNHPFRNTGELFF. In nucleotides, the CDR3 is TGTGCCAGTAACCATCCCTTCAGGAACACCGGGGAGCTGTTTTTT.

This clonotype was seen a handful of times. The chain links TRBV29-1 to TRBJ2-3, with 13 bases lining up with TRBD2. J gave up 6 bases and V 1 base, and 4 bases lay outside the gene matches. The CDR3 is 15 amino acids. Germline V gene sequence: CDR1 SQVTM, CDR2 ANQGSEA. The CDR3 DNA reads as TGCAGCGTTGAAGGACTAGCGGGAGGTCGGGATACGCAGTATTTT. Protein: CSVEGLAGGRDTQYF.

This clonotype was detected many times. This sequence joins TRBV20-1 and TRBJ2-3; perhaps TRBD2 as D (6 bases). The V end was cut by 6 bases, the J end by 7 bases, with 20 bases between. CDR1 and CDR2 from the germline V gene are DFQATT and SNEGSKA (reference sequence). The CDR3 runs 14 residues. Here the CDR3 DNA reads TGCAGTGCCCGAAGGGGCGGGGCGGGGAATACGCAGTATTTT. Its protein product is CSARRGGAGNTQYF.

This clonotype was seen a handful of times. CDR3 amino acids: CASSYSFGTANTEAFF. CDR3 coding DNA: TGTGCCAGCAGTTACTCATTCGGGACGGCGAACACTGAAGCTTTCTTT. The rearrangement links TRBV6-5 to TRBJ1-1, with a weak D call TRBD1 (5 bases). The V and J ends lost 0 bases and 1 base respectively, with 12 bases between them. Looked up from germline, CDR1 is MNHEY and CDR2 is SVGAGI. This CDR3 is built from 16 residues.

The V gene is TRBV5-4, the J gene TRBJ2-7, with D tentatively TRBD1 or TRBD2 (5 bases each). Trimming stripped 0 bases from V and 11 bases from J, with 15 bases between. Germline CDR1 SGHNT, CDR2 YYREEE (reference sequence). The CDR3 spans 13 residues. CDR3 amino acids: CASSLAVGDGEYF. The DNA for the CDR3 is TGTGCCAGCAGCTTGGCCGTGGGGGACGGGGAGTACTTC.

The table lists this clonotype with many counts. At one boundary the junction diverges from the germline segment, which might be a read error. The J gene is TRBJ2-5, the V gene TRBV28; no clear D gene. The CDR3 covers 15 residues. The germline gives CDR1 MDHEN, CDR2 SYDVKM. The CDR3 loop reads CASSEIPFSQEAQYF. The CDR3 bases are TGTGCCAGCAGCGAAATCCCGTTCTCCCAAGAGGCCCAGTACTTC.

This clonotype was seen a handful of times. The chain couples TRBV3-1 to TRBJ1-3; possibly TRBD1 for D (5 bases). CDR1 is LGHDT, CDR2 YNNKEL, per germline (reference sequence). The CDR3 sequence is 15 residues long. V gave up 2 bases and J gave up 4 bases, with 12 bases separating them. CDR3: CASSQKGAAGNTIYF. CDR3 coding DNA: TGTGCCAGCAGCCAAAAAGGGGCAGCCGGAAACACCATATATTTT.

This clonotype was recorded at least ten times. The chain links TRBV10-3 to TRBJ2-1; D gene unclear. This CDR3 is built from 14 residues. The germline V gene encodes CDR1 ENHRY and CDR2 SYGVKD. The V and J ends lost 3 bases and 4 bases respectively, with 10 bases between them. CDR3 sequence reads: CAISDILEYNEQFF. The CDR3 nucleotides read TGTGCCATCAGTGATATCTTAGAGTACAATGAGCAGTTCTTC.

This clonotype has ten or more counts. V usage is TRBV12-3 or TRBV12-4 and J usage is TRBJ2-7; the match to TRBD2 covers 14 bases. The CDR3 is made up of 14 amino acids. Trimming removed 5 bases from V and 5 bases from J; junction bases left unmatched: 2. CDR3 region: CASSRLAGGDEQYF. For the CDR3, the DNA is TGTGCCAGCAGTAGACTAGCGGGAGGGGACGAGCAGTACTTC.

The chain is built from TRBV5-6 and TRBJ1-3, with a tentative D call TRBD1 (6 bases). Per germline, CDR1 SGHDT and CDR2 YYEEEE. Deletions cut 4 bases from V and 2 bases from J, with 13 bases between. The CDR3 sequence is 15 residues long. The CDR3 coding sequence is TGTGCCAGCAGCCTGGGACAAGACCCTGGAAACACCATATATTTT. It translates to CASSLGQDPGNTIYF.

This clonotype was seen only a few times. The V and J genes are TRBV19 and TRBJ2-7, with TRBD1 identical over 8 bases. The CDR3 runs to 13 residues. CDR1 is LNHDA, CDR2 SQIVND, per germline (reference sequence). V lost 3 bases, J lost 5 bases, and 3 bases stayed unmatched. The CDR3 region has the DNA TGTGCCAGTAGTATTCCAGGGGGCAACGAGCAGTACTTC. Its translation is CASSIPGGNEQYF.

There are many counts of this clonotype. The CDR3: CASSQLIPSTDTQYF. CDR3 in DNA: TGTGCCAGCAGTCAACTGATCCCCAGCACAGATACGCAGTATTTT. The chain uses TRBV6-2 or TRBV6-3 and TRBJ2-3; D is unresolved. V lost 5 bases, J lost 0 bases, and 12 bases lay in between. This CDR3 has 15 residues. From germline, CDR1 is MNHEY and CDR2 SVGEGT.

In this sample, this clonotype turned up many times. The genes are TRBV7-2 and TRBJ1-5, with 10 bases aligning to TRBD1. The junction had 0 bases not matched to a gene; V was cut back by 1 base and J by 6 bases. The V gene's germline CDR1 is SGHTA and CDR2 FQGNSA. This CDR3 spans 14 amino acids. The CDR3 sequence: CASSLGDRGQPQHF. CDR3 nucleotides: TGTGCCAGCAGCTTAGGGGACAGGGGTCAGCCCCAGCATTTT.

This clonotype was detected ten times or more. The V and J genes are TRBV7-2 and TRBJ2-3; D remains ambiguous. The CDR3 sequence is 14 residues long. V was trimmed by 0 bases and J by 0 bases, leaving 4 bases between them. Germline V gene sequence: CDR1 SGHTA, CDR2 FQGNSA. This CDR3 reads CASSLAASTDTQYF. In nucleotides, the CDR3 is TGTGCCAGCAGCTTAGCGGCCAGCACAGATACGCAGTATTTT.

The sample holds many counts of this clonotype. The gene calls are TRBV27 and TRBJ1-1; maybe TRBD1 (5 bases). V lost 6 bases, J lost 3 bases, and 8 bases lay in between. The germline V gene has CDR1 MNHEY and CDR2 SMNVEV (reference sequence). There are 12 residues in the CDR3. In DNA form, the CDR3 reads TGTGCCAGCAGGGGGACGTACACTGAAGCTTTCTTT. This encodes CASRGTYTEAFF.

Many counts were recorded for this clonotype. In DNA, the CDR3 is TGTGCCAGCAGCCCCTCTTGGATCAATGAGCAGTTCTTC. Encoded protein: CASSPSWINEQFF. V usage is TRBV3-1 and J usage is TRBJ2-1, with D unresolved. Per the germline V gene, CDR1 is LGHDT and CDR2 is YNNKEL (reference sequence). The V end was cut by 4 bases, the J end by 6 bases, with 10 bases between. This CDR3 is 13 amino acids long.

For this clonotype: This clone may be a read error of a much larger clone one base away. The chain joins TRBV7-9 to TRBJ2-1; possibly TRBD2 for D (5 bases). CDR1 is SEHNR, CDR2 FQNEAQ, per germline (reference sequence). This CDR3 has 15 amino acids. The CDR3 nucleotides are TGTGCCAGCGGCTTCCTAGTACTAGATTACAATGAGCAGTTCTTC. Its translation is CASGFLVLDYNEQFF.

CDR3 nucleotide sequence: TGCGCCAGCAGCTCACTCGAGAGTCGCTCCTACGAGCAGTACTTC. It translates to CASSSLESRSYEQYF. The J gene is TRBJ2-7, the V gene TRBV5-1; no definite D call. Trimming took off 3 bases at V and 0 bases at J, with 13 bases between the two ends. CDR1 SGHRS and CDR2 YFSETQ come from the germline V gene. The CDR3 has 15 amino acids. Based on the CDR3 plus reference TRBV5-1 and TRBJ2-7, the full variable domain is KAGVTQTPRYLIKTRGQQVTLSCSPISGHRSVSWYQQTPGQGLQFLFEYFSETQRNKGNFPGRFSGRQFSNSRSEMNVSTLELGDSALYLCASSSLESRSYEQYFGPGTRLTVT.

On this clonotype: A read error is possible here, since a much larger clone lies one base away. The chain employs TRBV27 and TRBJ1-1; D gene unclear. The germline V gene has CDR1 MNHEY and CDR2 SMNVEV (reference sequence). V was clipped by 5 bases and J by 3 bases, with 10 bases between them. CDR3 length: 13 amino acids. The CDR3 DNA sequence: TGTGCCAGCAGTGCAGGAAAGGACACTGAAGCTTTCTTT. This translates into CASSAGKDTEAFF.

This chain connects TRBV9 to TRBJ1-1; no definite D call. CDR1 and CDR2 from the germline V gene are SGDLS and YYNGEE. Between the trimmed V and J ends, which lost 0 bases and 5 bases, there was a span of 11 bases. CDR3 size: 14 residues. CDR3 sequence: CASSVALTQTEAFF. In nucleotides, the CDR3 is TGTGCCAGCAGCGTAGCTTTAACTCAAACTGAAGCTTTCTTT.

The gene calls are TRBV27 and TRBJ2-1, with no clear D. V dropped 3 bases and J dropped 12 bases, with 15 bases sitting between them. From germline, CDR1 is MNHEY and CDR2 SMNVEV (reference sequence). CDR3 length: 13 residues. CDR3 sequence: CASSFYYFMGQFF. The CDR3 nucleotides read TGTGCCAGCAGTTTTTACTACTTCATGGGGCAGTTCTTC.